This TCR beta chain came from a study of vaccination and CD4 T cells after COVID-19. Treatment: roughly nine-day PBMC culture with coronavirus spike peptide pools or control peptides (ViraFEST assay). Sequencing of cultured CD4+ T cell DNA used the Oncomine TCR Beta short-read assay. TCRdb used MiXCR to reprocess the PCR reads, holding one entry per CDR3 protein. The sample contains roughly 15,000 distinct CDR3 sequences, less than 60% of which appear only once. As to this clonotype: As yet, its antigen is unknown.

The CDR3 sequence is 16 residues long. CDR1 DFQATT and CDR2 SNEGSKA come from the germline V gene (reference sequence). Trimming left V 3 bases short and J 0 bases short, with 15 bases between. General study findings and limits: Spike mono-reactivity was found in 304 of 307 vaccine-specific clones from convalescent patients.

The sample here was cultured CD4+ T cells from blood, taken after SARS-CoV-2 vaccination. The source is a human donor with COVID-19. The chain has TRBV20-1 and TRBJ1-3; D may be TRBD1 (5 bases). CDR3 in amino acids: CSASGGAADSGNTIYF. The CDR3 DNA follows: TGCAGTGCTAGTGGTGGGGCGGCAGACTCTGGAAACACCATATATTTT.